This T cell receptor (beta chain) was obtained from a study of T cells in narcolepsy (dated by TCRdb to 2016 to 2018). Describing the broader study: The study enrolled patients with narcolepsy type 1 or type 2 (NT1, NT2) together with healthy control donors. The study sought autoreactive T cells targeting hypocretin neuron self-antigens (hypocretin, TRIB2) in narcolepsy patients, using TCR Vbeta sequencing to track clonotypes in blood and CSF. General conclusions and limits of the study: In plots comparing CSF and blood CD4+ T cell clonotypes from the same patient, HCRT-specific and TRIB2-specific autoreactive clonotypes were highlighted. Autoreactive clonotypes were reported to be detected serially in the blood of the same patients and of different patients, but not in the blood of healthy controls.

This clone is regarded as medium-sized (0.01 to 0.1%). Which antigen it targets is not known. It has no much larger one-base neighbor in the sample; base qualities were not kept. V is shortened by 1 base, J by 8 bases, and the region joining them spans 17 bases. Spanning cysteine to phenylalanine, the CDR3 consists of 15 amino acids. The read is trimmed to its CDR3 DNA, 45 bases read in frame from base 1. Based on the germline V gene, the CDR1 and CDR2 sequences are SGHAT and FQNNGV. For TCR Vbeta sequencing and comparison with CSF CD8+ T cells, memory CD8+ T cells were sorted ex vivo from the blood of patients. Library prep was done by the immunoSEQ multiplex PCR assay. Not all clones reach the TCRdb copy of this immuneACCESS table, which keeps in-frame sequences only. Checked studies attribute under half of the gap to unresolved V genes and leave the rest unexplained. This sample comprises 10,000 to 12,000 clones, 65% to 80% of them detected only once. The ten largest clonotypes hold over 20% of the sample.

The sequence was collected from a human donor with narcolepsy. Sequenced input: CD45RA- memory CD8+ T cells from PBMCs. In the paper's terms, the cell subset or site label means: memory T cells sorted ex vivo from peripheral blood. The chain employs TRBV11-2 and TRBJ1-2; no D gene can be assigned with confidence. DNA sequence: TGTGCCAGCAGCTTAGGGGTATGGGAGGCGGAAGGCTACACCTTC. It is translated as CASSLGVWEAEGYTF. With the portions outside the CDR3 filled from the reference TRBV11-2 and TRBJ1-2 genes, the complete variable region becomes EAGVAQSPRYKIIEKRQSVAFWCNPISGHATLYWYQQILGQGPKLLIQFQNNGVVDDSQLPKDRFSAERLKGVDSTLKIQPAKLEDSAVYLCASSLGVWEAEGYTFGSGTRLTVV.